This TCR beta chain was sequenced for a study of T cell repertoires in cytomegalovirus infection. Across the study: Selection of CMV epitopes for the study included recently identified HLA-C-restricted and well-studied HLA-B-restricted ones. Public TCR beta signatures marked donors with CMV infection and the matching HLA. Whole-study results and caveats: Pooled public TCR beta family frequency picked out CMV carriers with the relevant HLA. HLA-C-restricted CMV-specific TCR beta clonotypes were dominant in the ex vivo response.

Remarks on this clonotype: Its antigen remains unidentified.

TCRdb ran MiXCR on the reads and lists one entry per CDR3 protein. Here the sample spans hundreds of thousands of distinct CDR3 sequences, about two fifths being singletons. V lost 3 bases and J lost 0, with 7 bases in between. The CDR3 is 14 residues long. This material consisted of cultured PBMCs, taken from culture after CMV antigen stimulation. The chain carries TRBV12-3 or TRBV12-4 and TRBJ2-3; D is uncertain. This clonotype was sampled from a human donor in good health (CMV status not recorded). Some clones in this sample may be carry-over from other donors' samples. Here the CDR3 DNA reads TGTGCCAGCAGTTTCGAGAGAAGCACAGATACGCAGTATTTT. Its protein product is CASSFERSTDTQYF.